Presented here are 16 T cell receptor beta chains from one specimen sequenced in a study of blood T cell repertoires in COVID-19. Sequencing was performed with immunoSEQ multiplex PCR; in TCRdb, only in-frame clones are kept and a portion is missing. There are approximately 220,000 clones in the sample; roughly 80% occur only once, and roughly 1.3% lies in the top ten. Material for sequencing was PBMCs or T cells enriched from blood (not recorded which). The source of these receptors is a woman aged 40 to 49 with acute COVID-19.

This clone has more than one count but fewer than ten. For the CDR3, the DNA is TGTGCCAGCAGGGGACAGGGGTTAACGGGTGGCTACACCTTC. It is translated as CASRGQGLTGGYTF. This chain uses TRBV27 with TRBJ1-2; 10 nucleotides line up with TRBD1. V was clipped by 6 bases and J by 7 bases; unmatched bases: 8. Germline V gene sequence: CDR1 MNHEY, CDR2 SMNVEV (reference sequence). The CDR3 runs to 14 residues.

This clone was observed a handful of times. CDR3: CASSLTGGPYGYTF. As DNA, the CDR3 is TGTGCCAGCAGTCTTACAGGGGGACCTTATGGCTACACCTTC. The J gene is TRBJ1-2, the V gene TRBV3-1 (or the pseudogene TRBV3-2), with TRBD1 matching 8 bases. The CDR3 sequence is 14 residues long. Trimming removed 6 bases from V and 5 bases from J; junction bases left unmatched: 8. The germline gives CDR1 LGHDT, CDR2 YNNKEL (reference sequence).

The CDR3 bases are TGTGCCAGCGAACTAGCGGTGTACAATGAGCAGTTCTTC. Protein sequence: CASELAVYNEQFF. J is TRBJ2-1 and V is TRBV5-8, with 8 positions matching TRBD2. The CDR3 covers 13 residues. From germline, CDR1 is SGHTS and CDR2 YDEGEE. V lost 7 bases to trimming and J lost 4 bases; unmatched junction nucleotides: 4.

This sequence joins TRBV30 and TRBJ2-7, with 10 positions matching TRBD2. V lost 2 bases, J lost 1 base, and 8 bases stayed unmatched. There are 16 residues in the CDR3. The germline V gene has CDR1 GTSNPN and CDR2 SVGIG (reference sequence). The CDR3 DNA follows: TGTGCCTGGAGTCGGCTAGCGGGAGTGGGGTCCTACGAGCAGTACTTC. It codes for CAWSRLAGVGSYEQYF.

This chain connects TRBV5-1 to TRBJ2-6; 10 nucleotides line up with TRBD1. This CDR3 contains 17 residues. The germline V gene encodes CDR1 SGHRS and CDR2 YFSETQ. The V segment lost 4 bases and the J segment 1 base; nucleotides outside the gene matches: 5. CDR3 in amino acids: CASSTRGQGSGANVLTF. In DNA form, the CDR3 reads TGCGCCAGCAGCACGAGGGGACAGGGGTCTGGGGCCAACGTCCTGACTTTC.

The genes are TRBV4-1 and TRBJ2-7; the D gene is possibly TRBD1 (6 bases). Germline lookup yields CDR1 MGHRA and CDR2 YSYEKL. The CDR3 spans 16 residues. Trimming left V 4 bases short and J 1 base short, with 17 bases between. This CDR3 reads CASSREYTRGSYEQYF. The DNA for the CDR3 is TGCGCCAGCAGCCGCGAATATACCAGGGGTTCCTACGAGCAGTACTTC.

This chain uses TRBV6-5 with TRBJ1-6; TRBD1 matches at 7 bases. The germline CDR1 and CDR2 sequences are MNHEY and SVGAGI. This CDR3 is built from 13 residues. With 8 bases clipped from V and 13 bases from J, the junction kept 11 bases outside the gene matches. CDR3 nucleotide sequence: TGTGCCAGCTCCCGGGACAGATATAGGCCCCTCCACTTT. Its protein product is CASSRDRYRPLHF.

In DNA form, the CDR3 reads TGTGCCAGTAATGACAGGGAGGATGAAAAACTGTTTTTT. Translated, it gives CASNDREDEKLFF. The chain links TRBV19 to TRBJ1-4; 7 bases match TRBD1. CDR1 and CDR2 (germline): LNHDA, SQIVND (reference sequence). The CDR3 is 13 residues long. With 7 bases clipped from V and 6 bases from J, the junction kept 5 bases outside the gene matches.

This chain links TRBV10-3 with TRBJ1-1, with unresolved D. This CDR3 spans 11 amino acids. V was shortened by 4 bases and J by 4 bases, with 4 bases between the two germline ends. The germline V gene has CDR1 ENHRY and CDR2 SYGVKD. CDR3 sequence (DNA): TGTGCCATCAGTGCCGGCACTGAAGCTTTCTTT. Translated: CAISAGTEAFF.

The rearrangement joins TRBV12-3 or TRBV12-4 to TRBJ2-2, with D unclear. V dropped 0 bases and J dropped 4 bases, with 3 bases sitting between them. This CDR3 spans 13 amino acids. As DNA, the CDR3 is TGTGCCAGCAGTTTAGCGAGCACCGGGGAGCTGTTTTTT. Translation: CASSLASTGELFF.

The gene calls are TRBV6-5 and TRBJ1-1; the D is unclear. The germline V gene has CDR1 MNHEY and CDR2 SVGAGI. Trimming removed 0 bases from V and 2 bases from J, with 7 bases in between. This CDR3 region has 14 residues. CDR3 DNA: TGTGCCAGCAGTTACTCGGAGGGTAACACTGAAGCTTTCTTT. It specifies CASSYSEGNTEAFF.

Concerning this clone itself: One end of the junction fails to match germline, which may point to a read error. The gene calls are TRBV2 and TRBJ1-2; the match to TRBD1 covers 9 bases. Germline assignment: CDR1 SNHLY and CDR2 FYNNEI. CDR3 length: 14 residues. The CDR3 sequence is CTSRRGTGMDGYTF. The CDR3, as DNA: TGTACCAGCAGGAGGGGGACAGGGATGGATGGCTACACCTTC.

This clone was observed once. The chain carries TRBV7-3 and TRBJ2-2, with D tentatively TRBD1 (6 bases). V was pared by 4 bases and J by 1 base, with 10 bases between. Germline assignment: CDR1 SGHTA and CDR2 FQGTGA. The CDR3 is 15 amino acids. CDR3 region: CASSSQGLNTGELFF. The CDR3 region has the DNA TGTGCCAGCAGCTCGCAGGGGTTGAACACCGGGGAGCTGTTTTTT.

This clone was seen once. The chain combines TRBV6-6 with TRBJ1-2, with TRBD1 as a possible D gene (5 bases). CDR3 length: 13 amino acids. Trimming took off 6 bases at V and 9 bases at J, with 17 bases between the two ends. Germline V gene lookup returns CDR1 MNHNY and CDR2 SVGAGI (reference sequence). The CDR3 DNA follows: TGTGCCAGCAGGTTGACAGTGGCGGGGAGCTACACCTTC. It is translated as CASRLTVAGSYTF.

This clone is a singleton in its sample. The CDR3 region has the DNA TGTGCCAGCAGCGGCGGGGTGTTTGCAACTAATGAAAAACTGTTTTTT. This gives the protein CASSGGVFATNEKLFF. The chain joins TRBV9 to TRBJ1-4; D ambiguous. With 3 bases removed from V and 0 bases from J, the gap between germline ends came to 12 bases. CDR1 and CDR2 (germline): SGDLS, YYNGEE. The CDR3 loop spans 16 amino acids.

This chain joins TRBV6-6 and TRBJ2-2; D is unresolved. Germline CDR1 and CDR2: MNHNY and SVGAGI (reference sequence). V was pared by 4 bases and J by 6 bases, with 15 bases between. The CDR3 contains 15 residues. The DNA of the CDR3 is TGTGCCAGCAGTTCCGACGGGTCGCAAGCCGGGGAGCTGTTTTTT. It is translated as CASSSDGSQAGELFF.